One sample yielded the 20 T cell receptor beta chains listed below, sequenced in a study of CD8 T cells in ankylosing spondylitis. Broader study findings: A TCR beta motif of 7 or 8 highly homologous variants appeared characteristic of ankylosing spondylitis blood.

TCRdb fed the 5' RACE reads into MiXCR, producing one record per CDR3 protein. The repertoire holds approximately 540,000 distinct CDR3 sequences, with roughly 13% as singletons. Which antigens these TCRs recognize remains unknown. Material: blood, either unsorted or a sorted T cell fraction (not recorded which). Source of these receptors: a male donor with ankylosing spondylitis.

This clonotype was counted between two and nine times. The chain combines TRBV29-1 with TRBJ2-2, with a possible D match to TRBD1 (5 bases). The CDR3 consists of 14 residues. The germline gives CDR1 SQVTM, CDR2 ANQGSEA. Between the trimmed V and J ends, which lost 4 bases and 4 bases, there was a span of 13 bases. The CDR3 is CSVVGDRPTGELFF. CDR3 sequence (DNA): TGCAGCGTTGTAGGTGACAGACCCACCGGGGAGCTGTTTTTT.

The V and J genes are TRBV10-1 and TRBJ2-5, with 8 bases matching TRBD2. V was pared by 3 bases and J by 5 bases, with 8 bases of the junction left unmatched. Germline V gene data show CDR1 as WNHNN and CDR2 as SYGVQD (reference sequence). The CDR3 covers 15 residues. The CDR3 is CASSDGTGGPETQYF. The DNA for the CDR3 is TGCGCCAGCAGTGACGGGACGGGAGGGCCGGAGACCCAGTACTTC.

A few counts support this clonotype. V usage is TRBV11-2 and J usage is TRBJ2-7, with 10 bases identical to TRBD2. Trimming at V came to 2 bases and at J to 2 bases, leaving 12 bases not matched to a gene. Germline CDR1 SGHAT, CDR2 FQNNGV. The CDR3 spans 18 residues. The CDR3 sequence: CASSLQPNLAGAAYEQYF. The CDR3 nucleotides are TGTGCCAGCAGCTTACAACCCAATCTAGCGGGAGCAGCCTACGAGCAGTACTTC.

This clonotype was observed many times. The rearrangement uses TRBV12-3 or TRBV12-4 and TRBJ1-1; 8 bases line up with TRBD1. V dropped 1 base and J dropped 5; count of bases not matched to a gene: 6. This CDR3 region has 15 residues. DNA for the CDR3: TGTGCCAGCAGTTTAGGACTAACAGGGGGGACTGAAGCTTTCTTT. It encodes CASSLGLTGGTEAFF.

This clonotype was counted only a few times. This sequence joins TRBV7-2 and TRBJ2-5; TRBD2 matches 7 bases. Germline-derived CDR1 and CDR2 are SGHTA and FQGNSA. Losses at the gene ends were 2 bases for V and 2 bases for J; bases not matched to a gene: 5. The CDR3 has 15 residues. The CDR3 DNA reads as TGTGCCAGCAGCTTACAACCGGGACTACAAGAGACCCAGTACTTC. It codes for CASSLQPGLQETQYF.

The chain is built from TRBV20-1 and TRBJ2-5; 8 bases line up with TRBD2. The CDR3 sequence is 12 residues long. The germline V gene encodes CDR1 DFQATT and CDR2 SNEGSKA (reference sequence). V dropped 7 bases and J dropped 2; count of bases not matched to a gene: 3. The CDR3 DNA is TGCAGTGTACTAGCGGTACAAGAGACCCAGTACTTC. Encoded protein: CSVLAVQETQYF.

The chain combines TRBV5-1 with TRBJ1-4; weak D call: TRBD1 (5 bases). Germline V CDR1 and CDR2: SGHRS, YFSETQ. The CDR3 is 13 amino acids. V was shortened by 4 bases and J by 6 bases, with 10 bases between the two germline ends. The CDR3 sequence is CASSTQGDEKLFF. The CDR3 DNA reads as TGCGCCAGCAGCACCCAAGGGGATGAAAAACTGTTTTTT.

The chain combines TRBV5-1 with TRBJ2-7, with D unclear. Germline CDR1 and CDR2: SGHRS and YFSETQ. This CDR3 spans 15 amino acids. V gave up 2 bases and J gave up 2 bases, with 14 bases separating them. CDR3 nucleotides: TGCGCCAGCAGCTTCTCTAGGTTAGGCACCTACGAGCAGTACTTC. Translated, it gives CASSFSRLGTYEQYF. Full variable domain (remainder filled in from reference TRBV5-1 and TRBJ2-7): KAGVTQTPRYLIKTRGQQVTLSCSPISGHRSVSWYQQTPGQGLQFLFEYFSETQRNKGNFPGRFSGRQFSNSRSEMNVSTLELGDSALYLCASSFSRLGTYEQYFGPGTRLTVT.

Only a few counts were recorded for this clonotype. The J gene is TRBJ2-3, the V gene TRBV2, with D unclear. Germline CDR1 reads SNHLY; CDR2 reads FYNNEI. Trimming left V 6 bases short and J 0 bases short, with 16 bases between. The CDR3 runs 16 residues. CDR3 region: CASSQLTTPSTDTQYF. The CDR3 bases are TGTGCCAGCAGCCAACTGACGACCCCTAGCACAGATACGCAGTATTTT.

Many counts were recorded for this clonotype. This rearrangement joins TRBV5-1 to TRBJ2-1; TRBD2 agrees at 14 bases. In germline, CDR1 is SGHRS, CDR2 YFSETQ. The junction had 3 bases not matched to a gene; V was cut back by 0 bases and J by 10 bases. This CDR3 is built from 15 residues. CDR3 region: CASSLDGLAGGEQFF. In nucleotides, the CDR3 is TGCGCCAGCAGCTTGGATGGACTAGCGGGAGGCGAGCAGTTCTTC.

This clonotype turned up a few times. The chain joins TRBV7-9 to TRBJ2-7; 7 nucleotides match TRBD1. CDR3 length equals 13 residues. Germline V lookup: CDR1 SEHNR, CDR2 FQNEAQ (reference sequence). V shed 3 bases, J shed 6 bases, and the junction held 5 bases outside the gene matches. DNA for the CDR3: TGTGCCAGCAGCTTCGACAGGGCGAGCGAGCAGTACTTC. This gives the protein CASSFDRASEQYF.

There are many counts of this clonotype. The V and J genes are TRBV5-5 and TRBJ2-3; D remains ambiguous. V gave up 1 base and J gave up 14 bases, with 17 bases separating them. Germline V gene sequence: CDR1 SGHKS, CDR2 YYEKEE (reference sequence). CDR3 size: 13 residues. The CDR3 here is CASSLNPTDLLYF. CDR3 in DNA: TGTGCCAGCAGCTTGAACCCTACTGATCTCCTGTATTTT.

V gene TRBV12-3 or TRBV12-4 combines with J gene TRBJ2-7; weak D call: TRBD2 (6 bases). This CDR3 region has 13 residues. V was pared by 1 base and J by 11 bases, with 15 bases between. The CDR3 sequence is CASSLVRREDKYF. The DNA for the CDR3 is TGTGCCAGCAGTTTAGTCAGGAGGGAGGATAAGTACTTC.

This clonotype was seen repeatedly, ten times or more. The chain recombines TRBV2 with TRBJ2-7; no firm D call. Germline CDR1 is SNHLY and CDR2 is FYNNEI. V was clipped by 3 bases and J by 3 bases, with 15 bases between them. CDR3 length: 15 amino acids. The CDR3 here is CASSDLPGLFYEQYF. CDR3 bases: TGTGCCAGCAGTGACCTGCCAGGATTATTCTACGAGCAGTACTTC.

This clonotype occurred a few times. The V call is TRBV2, the J call TRBJ2-3; tentatively, D is TRBD2 (6 bases). The CDR3 length is 18 residues. Germline V gene sequence: CDR1 SNHLY, CDR2 FYNNEI. V gave up 6 bases and J gave up 4 bases, with 26 bases separating them. The CDR3 nucleotides are TGTGCCAGCAGGGCGGGAAAAGCCCCCAGAGGATCCGCAGATACGCAGTATTTT. This codes for CASRAGKAPRGSADTQYF.

CDR3 residues: CASNTGATNEKLFF. CDR3 nucleotide sequence: TGTGCCAGCAACACAGGGGCAACTAATGAAAAACTGTTTTTT. The chain is built from TRBV12-3 or TRBV12-4 and TRBJ1-4; 7 bases map to TRBD1. V was pared by 7 bases and J by 0 bases, with 2 bases of the junction left unmatched. This CDR3 spans 14 amino acids.

CDR3: CASSRPTDGTSNGEQFF. The CDR3 DNA reads TGCGCCAGCAGCCGCCCAACTGACGGGACTAGCAACGGTGAGCAGTTCTTC. The chain employs TRBV4-1 and TRBJ2-1; 9 nucleotides agree with TRBD2. The CDR3 has 17 residues. Germline V CDR1 and CDR2: MGHRA, YSYEKL. Trimming cost V 4 bases and J 9 bases; bases outside gene matches: 16.

The table lists this clonotype with a few counts. The V call is TRBV3-1, the J call TRBJ2-3; no clear D. Trimming removed 0 bases from V and 4 bases from J, with 5 bases in between. The CDR3 totals 13 residues. CDR1 and CDR2 from the germline V gene are LGHDT and YNNKEL (reference sequence). CDR3 amino acids: CASSQDLPDTQYF. The CDR3, as DNA: TGTGCCAGCAGCCAAGATCTCCCAGATACGCAGTATTTT.

This clonotype appeared many times. V is TRBV7-2 and J is TRBJ2-3; TRBD2 agrees at 10 bases. V shed 6 bases and J 4 bases; nucleotides not matched to a gene: 7. Per germline, CDR1 SGHTA and CDR2 FQGNSA. The length of the CDR3 is 15 residues. In nucleotides, the CDR3 is TGTGCCAGCAGTTCTCTAGCGGGAGAAGCAGATACGCAGTATTTT. It encodes CASSSLAGEADTQYF.

CDR3 protein: CASSLYVNTGELFF. In nucleotides, the CDR3 is TGTGCCAGCAGCTTATACGTGAACACCGGGGAGCTGTTTTTT. V is TRBV11-2 and J is TRBJ2-2; D is undetermined. Trimming stripped 2 bases from V and 1 base from J, with 5 bases between. The CDR3 is made up of 14 amino acids. In germline, CDR1 is SGHAT, CDR2 FQNNGV. The complete variable domain, with remaining parts taken from reference TRBV11-2 and TRBJ2-2, reads EAGVAQSPRYKIIEKRQSVAFWCNPISGHATLYWYQQILGQGPKLLIQFQNNGVVDDSQLPKDRFSAERLKGVDSTLKIQPAKLEDSAVYLCASSLYVNTGELFFGEGSRLTVL.